The entry below describes one T cell receptor beta chain. No antigen is known for it. CD45RO-negative CD8 cells positively selected for CCR7 made up the naive population, which excluded terminally differentiated effector memory CD45RA+ cells. This sample was included in a study of shared clonotypes between healthy human individuals. At the level of the study: Three plates each covered CD4 naive and memory; CD8 naive two, CD8 memory one. General study findings and limits: The small donor group covered limited genetic and exposure diversity.

Germline V gives CDR1 SQVTM, CDR2 ANQGSEA. Trimming pared 6 bases from V and 2 bases from J, leaving 11 bases between. The length of the CDR3 is 13 residues. Here immunoSEQ multiplex PCR was the method, and the copy in TCRdb shows in-frame clones only, minus some. The table includes 650,000 to 800,000 clones, about 91% detected once. J is TRBJ1-3 and V is TRBV29-1; D is ambiguous. Sequencing was performed on naive CD8+ T cells sorted from blood. This receptor was identified in a man younger than 45 in good health. CDR3 sequence: CSVASGAGNTIYF. In DNA form, the CDR3 reads TGCAGCGTAGCTTCTGGGGCTGGAAACACCATATATTTT.